The 16 T cell receptor beta chains reported below all come from one sample, sequenced in a study of vaccination effects on CD4 cells after COVID-19. Antigen-specific CD4+ T cells expanded by the ViraFEST assay with viral peptide pools were then sequenced. Cells that had been cultured for 9 to 10 days were the source of isolated CD4+ T cells. Participants were given two doses of BNT162b2 or mRNA-1273 vaccine. Only in-frame clones appear in the TCRdb table, and some are missing; sequencing was by immunoSEQ multiplex PCR. The sample lists tens of thousands of clones, under 75% seen once, with approximately 12% in the top ten. Antigen specificity for these receptors is unknown. The specimen comprised CD4+ T cells from PBMCs cultured with HCoV-229E spike peptides, sampled after COVID-19 vaccination. All receptors come from a human donor who received a COVID-19 vaccine.

Comment on this clone: Distinct nucleotide sequences in the sample also encode this CDR3. The chain combines TRBV7-9 with TRBJ1-5; 7 bases fit TRBD1. The CDR3 totals 14 residues. V shed 1 base, J shed 7 bases, and the junction held 4 bases outside the gene matches. Germline-derived CDR1 and CDR2 are SEHNR and FQNEAQ (reference sequence). The CDR3 here is CASSLGQGGQPQHF. The CDR3 DNA follows: TGTGCCAGCAGCTTAGGACAGGGAGGGCAGCCCCAGCATTTT.

This clone was seen a handful of times. The rearrangement joins TRBV5-4 to TRBJ2-5; 7 bases fit TRBD1. The trim removed 4 bases at V and 5 bases at J, leaving 8 bases unmatched. Germline loops: CDR1 SGHNT, CDR2 YYREEE (reference sequence). CDR3 length: 14 amino acids. CDR3 region: CASSLQGGTETQYF. CDR3 nucleotides: TGTGCCAGCAGCCTACAAGGGGGCACTGAGACCCAGTACTTC.

This chain connects TRBV19 to TRBJ2-5; TRBD2 might be the D (6 bases). The CDR3 has 15 residues. Trimming took off 3 bases at V and 3 bases at J, with 14 bases between the two ends. The germline V gene encodes CDR1 LNHDA and CDR2 SQIVND (reference sequence). CDR3 sequence: CASSINWAGKETQYF. Here the CDR3 DNA reads TGTGCCAGTAGTATCAATTGGGCGGGGAAAGAGACCCAGTACTTC.

CDR3 loop: CASSLGQVKGGYTF. As DNA, the CDR3 is TGTGCCAGCAGCTTGGGACAGGTCAAGGGTGGCTACACCTTC. The rearrangement links TRBV5-4 to TRBJ1-2, with D perhaps TRBD1 (6 bases). V shed 0 bases and J shed 7 bases, with 13 bases lying between them. Germline V CDR1 and CDR2: SGHNT, YYREEE (reference sequence). This CDR3 spans 14 amino acids.

V usage is TRBV6-4 and J usage is TRBJ2-5; D ambiguous. Trimming removed 0 bases at V and 5 bases at J, with 7 bases between. There are 13 residues in the CDR3. Looked up from germline, CDR1 is MRHNA and CDR2 is SNTAGT. The CDR3, as DNA: TGTGCCAGCAGTGACTCGGGTTGGGAGACCCAGTACTTC. It encodes CASSDSGWETQYF.

DNA for the CDR3: TGTGCCAGCAGCATGCAACAGGGGGCGGGTGAAAAACTGTTTTTT. It specifies CASSMQQGAGEKLFF. The chain is built from TRBV7-2 and TRBJ1-4, with 9 positions matching TRBD1. The CDR3 is 15 amino acids. Unmatched junction bases numbered 8, after V lost 5 bases and J lost 7 bases. Germline assignment: CDR1 SGHTA and CDR2 FQGNSA. The entire variable domain, with the rest obtained from reference TRBV7-2 and TRBJ1-4, is as follows: GAGVSQSPSNKVTEKGKDVELRCDPISGHTALYWYRQSLGQGLEFLIYFQGNSAPDKSGLPSDRFSAERTGGSVSTLTIQRTQQEDSAVYLCASSMQQGAGEKLFFGSGTQLSVL.

The chain employs TRBV20-1 and TRBJ1-2; D perhaps matches TRBD1 (5 bases). The CDR3 covers 13 residues. V was shortened by 3 bases and J by 3 bases, with 11 bases between the two germline ends. Germline loops: CDR1 DFQATT, CDR2 SNEGSKA (reference sequence). As DNA, the CDR3 is TGCAGTGCTAGTGGCGGGGGGGACTATGGCTACACCTTC. Amino acids: CSASGGGDYGYTF.

The genes are TRBV5-8 and TRBJ1-3, with a possible D match to TRBD1 (5 bases). Germline CDR1 reads SGHTS; CDR2 reads YDEGEE. CDR3 size: 12 residues. The V end was cut by 2 bases, the J end by 8 bases, with 8 bases between. CDR3 nucleotides: TGTGCCAGCAGCTTCAGGGTGGACACCATATATTTT. Translated, it gives CASSFRVDTIYF.

This clone was recorded once. This chain joins TRBV18 and TRBJ1-3; possibly TRBD1 for D (5 bases). Trimming took off 2 bases at V and 4 bases at J, with 6 bases between the two ends. The CDR3 length is 13 residues. Germline assignment: CDR1 KGHSH and CDR2 LQKENI. The CDR3 nucleotides read TGTGCCAGCTCACCAGGGGACGGAAACACCATATATTTT. This codes for CASSPGDGNTIYF.

V is TRBV15 and J is TRBJ1-2, with D perhaps TRBD1 (6 bases). Germline lookup yields CDR1 LNHNV and CDR2 YYDKDF (reference sequence). The CDR3 sequence is 13 residues long. V gave up 1 base and J gave up 5 bases, with 8 bases separating them. CDR3 nucleotides: TGTGCCACCAGCAGAGGGGGGGCTTATGGCTACACCTTC. Its translation: CATSRGGAYGYTF.

This clone came up a few times. The chain's CDR3 is CASSSGTGSSPLHF. CDR3 nucleotides: TGTGCCAGCAGCTCCGGGACAGGGAGTTCACCCCTCCACTTT. The rearrangement uses TRBV7-9 and TRBJ1-6, with 9 bases aligning to TRBD1. This CDR3 region has 14 residues. Germline V gives CDR1 SEHNR, CDR2 FQNEAQ (reference sequence). V lost 4 bases and J lost 9; bases outside the gene matches: 4.

The chain recombines TRBV30 with TRBJ1-4; no clear D. There are 12 residues in the CDR3. Germline CDR1 reads GTSNPN; CDR2 reads SVGIG (reference sequence). Trimming pared 0 bases from V and 8 bases from J, leaving 7 bases between. CDR3 bases: TGTGCCTGGAGTGTAGATACAGAAAAACTGTTTTTT. This gives the protein CAWSVDTEKLFF.

This clone occurred a few times. This rearrangement joins TRBV2 to TRBJ2-4; 8 bases agree with TRBD2. Losses at the gene ends were 5 bases for V and 16 bases for J; bases not matched to a gene: 10. This CDR3 has 12 residues. The germline CDR1 and CDR2 sequences are SNHLY and FYNNEI. CDR3 DNA sequence: TGTGCCAGCAGTACCGGGACTAGACATAGTTACTTC. Translation gives CASSTGTRHSYF.

The sample holds a few counts of this clone. The V and J genes are TRBV5-4 and TRBJ1-6, with 10 bases lining up with TRBD1. The V segment lost 1 base and the J segment 10 bases; nucleotides outside the gene matches: 5. The V gene's germline CDR1 is SGHNT and CDR2 YYREEE (reference sequence). The CDR3 length is 15 residues. The CDR3 nucleotides are TGTGCCAGCAGCTTGATGGGGACAGGGGTATCACCCCTCCACTTT. It yields the protein CASSLMGTGVSPLHF.

The chain carries TRBV11-2 and TRBJ2-3; weak D call: TRBD1 (6 bases). The length of the CDR3 is 14 residues. Between the trimmed V and J ends, which lost 5 bases and 5 bases, there was a span of 14 bases. Germline loops: CDR1 SGHAT, CDR2 FQNNGV. In DNA form, the CDR3 reads TGTGCCAGCAGCCAAAAGGTGGACAGAGATACGCAGTATTTT. Translation gives CASSQKVDRDTQYF.

The chain employs TRBV3-1 (or the pseudogene TRBV3-2) and TRBJ2-2, with D unresolved. There are 13 residues in the CDR3. V lost 0 bases to trimming and J lost 8 bases, with 7 bases between them. In germline, CDR1 is LGHDT, CDR2 YNNKEL (reference sequence). CDR3 amino acids: CASSQEGVGELFF. CDR3 DNA: TGTGCCAGCAGCCAAGAAGGAGTTGGGGAGCTGTTTTTT.